The clone carrying this T cell receptor beta chain occurred many times. Antigen: not known. Samples came from axillary lymph nodes draining the breast cancer. Trimming removed 2 bases at V and 7 bases at J, with 9 bases between. Per germline, CDR1 KGHSH and CDR2 LQKENI. This CDR3 contains 14 residues. The record originates from a study of breast tumors, draining lymph nodes, adjacent tissues. Study-level points and caveats: Tumor TCR diversity was below lymph nodes but above nontumor tissue. Most tumor T cells seemingly derive from lymph node, then expand in tumor.

TCRdb analysed the multiplex PCR reads with MiXCR anew, one entry per CDR3 protein. The table records roughly 100,000 distinct CDR3 sequences, 30% of them present only once. The sequenced material came from axillary lymph node tissue. The chain has TRBV18 and TRBJ1-6; D is possibly TRBD1 (5 bases). This TCR derives from a female donor with breast cancer. Some clones in this sample may be carry-over from other donors' samples. CDR3 amino acids: CASSPSGSNSPLHF. In DNA form, the CDR3 reads TGTGCCAGCTCACCATCAGGGAGCAATTCACCCCTCCACTTT.